Listed here are 10 T cell receptor beta chains from one sample, sequenced in a study of cytotoxic CD8 clonotypes in ibrutinib-treated CLL. The protocol was immunoSEQ multiplex PCR, while the TCRdb copy is restricted to in-frame clones and leaves out a portion. The table includes over 70,000 clones, 86% detected once. The source was PBMCs, collected before ibrutinib treatment. These receptors were taken from a human donor with chronic lymphocytic leukemia.

The genes are TRBV6-1 and TRBJ1-2, with D possibly TRBD1 on 5 matching bases. Germline V lookup: CDR1 MNHNS, CDR2 SASEGT. The CDR3 has 18 residues. Trimming left V 4 bases short and J 2 bases short, with 23 bases between. Here the CDR3 reads CASSVVLSIDSLNYGYTF. In DNA form, the CDR3 reads TGTGCCAGCAGTGTGGTTTTATCTATAGACAGCTTAAACTATGGCTACACCTTC.

This sequence joins TRBV11-3 and TRBJ2-3; D is unclear. With 0 bases removed from V and 7 bases from J, the gap between germline ends came to 5 bases. The CDR3 is made up of 12 amino acids. Germline values: CDR1 SGHNT, CDR2 YENEEA. CDR3 in DNA: TGTGCCAGCAGCTTAGATCGGTATACGCAGTATTTT. It is translated as CASSLDRYTQYF.

The chain is built from TRBV9 and TRBJ2-2; D tentatively reads TRBD1 or TRBD2 (6 bases each). The CDR3 runs 20 residues. Germline assignment: CDR1 SGDLS and CDR2 YYNGEE. V lost 0 bases and J 4 bases, leaving 25 bases between the germline ends. In DNA, the CDR3 is TGTGCCAGCAGCGTAGCGGCCCGCCATAGCCGGAGGGGGATCACCGGGGAGCTGTTTTTT. This codes for CASSVAARHSRRGITGELFF. Complete variable domain (other parts from reference TRBV9 and TRBJ2-2): DSGVTQTPKHLITATGQRVTLRCSPRSGDLSVYWYQQSLDQGLQFLIQYYNGEERAKGNILERFSAQQFPDLHSELNLSSLELGDSALYFCASSVAARHSRRGITGELFFGEGSRLTVL.

This chain connects TRBV28 to TRBJ1-2; D call uncertain. This CDR3 spans 11 amino acids. With 2 bases removed from V and 8 bases from J, the gap between germline ends came to 6 bases. Germline assignment: CDR1 MDHEN and CDR2 SYDVKM. The CDR3 protein is CASSLAWGYTF. The CDR3 nucleotides are TGTGCCAGCAGTTTAGCCTGGGGCTACACCTTC.

The chain has TRBV7-3 and TRBJ2-1; 10 bases are a match to TRBD2. With V trimmed by 5 bases and J by 7 bases, 8 bases remained unmatched. CDR3 size: 15 residues. Per the germline V gene, CDR1 is SGHTA and CDR2 is FQGTGA. The CDR3 bases are TGTGCCAGCAGCCTCAGCGGGAGGGTAGATAATGAGCAGTTCTTC. Its translation: CASSLSGRVDNEQFF.

This clone appeared a single time. The chain is built from TRBV15 and TRBJ1-1, with D possibly matching TRBD1 (6 bases). CDR1 is LNHNV and CDR2 is YYDKDF in the germline V gene (reference sequence). Trimming pared 2 bases from V and 10 bases from J, leaving 11 bases between. The CDR3 loop spans 12 amino acids. CDR3 amino acids: CATSRYRDGAFF. CDR3 nucleotide sequence: TGTGCCACCAGCAGATACAGGGATGGAGCTTTCTTT.

The CDR3 nucleotides are TGTGCCAGCAAGCGAGCCGGGGAGCTGTTTTTT. Amino acid sequence: CASKRAGELFF. The chain links TRBV5-8 to TRBJ2-2, with D uncertain. Germline values: CDR1 SGHTS, CDR2 YDEGEE. This CDR3 comprises 11 residues. Between the trimmed V and J ends, which lost 6 bases and 6 bases, there was a span of 6 bases.

V gene TRBV7-6 combines with J gene TRBJ2-3, with TRBD2 identical over 8 bases. V gave up 1 base and J gave up 4 bases; unmatched junction bases: 10. Germline V gene lookup returns CDR1 SGHVS and CDR2 FNYEAQ. This CDR3 region has 17 residues. The CDR3 bases are TGTGCCAGCAGCTTAGTACCAGCGGGAGTAGCGGCAGATACGCAGTATTTT. It translates to CASSLVPAGVAADTQYF.

This clone occurred once. This sequence joins TRBV6-1 and TRBJ1-5; D unresolved. CDR3 length: 15 residues. Germline V gene data show CDR1 as MNHNS and CDR2 as SASEGT. The V gene lost 1 base and the J gene lost 5 bases, with 12 bases spanning the gap. The CDR3 DNA follows: TGTGCCAGCAGTGAAGTTCGGGCAGGCTATCAGCCCCAGCATTTT. Its translation is CASSEVRAGYQPQHF.

This chain joins TRBV19 and TRBJ1-2; D gene uncertain. This CDR3 region has 13 residues. V was trimmed by 5 bases and J by 8 bases, leaving 15 bases between them. Germline loops: CDR1 LNHDA, CDR2 SQIVND (reference sequence). The CDR3 reads CASSFVGSGGYTF. The CDR3 bases are TGTGCCAGTAGTTTTGTGGGGAGTGGGGGCTACACCTTC.